Shown below are 24 T cell receptor beta chains from a single sample sequenced in a study of blood T cell repertoires in COVID-19. Sequenced by immunoSEQ multiplex PCR; TCRdb stores in-frame clones only, minus some. This sample yields 150,000 to 200,000 clones, of which 85% to 90% are seen a single time; less than 5.5% belongs to the top ten. Sequencing was carried out using peripheral blood. Receptor source: a human donor in a cohort sampled during active COVID-19.

The chain recombines TRBV12-5 with TRBJ2-6; D remains unclear. Germline V CDR1 and CDR2: LGHNT, FRNRAP. Trimming shortened V by 4 bases and J by 0 bases, and 4 bases separated the two germline ends. The CDR3 totals 14 residues. CDR3 nucleotides: TGTGCTAGTGGTTACATCTCTGGGGCCAACGTCCTGACTTTC. Translated, it gives CASGYISGANVLTF.

The CDR3 loop is CASNTLPGVLGYTF. The CDR3 DNA reads TGTGCCAGCAATACCCTCCCGGGAGTTCTTGGCTACACCTTC. The chain recombines TRBV28 with TRBJ1-2, with no clear D. The V gene's germline CDR1 is MDHEN and CDR2 SYDVKM. Trimming cost V 7 bases and J 7 bases, with 19 bases left between them. The CDR3 has 14 amino acids.

This rearrangement joins TRBV24-1 to TRBJ2-3; the D gene is possibly TRBD1 (6 bases). V was pared by 4 bases and J by 4 bases, with 14 bases between. The length of the CDR3 is 15 residues. In germline, CDR1 is KGHDR, CDR2 SFDVKD. The chain's CDR3 is CATSDPGQSADTQYF. CDR3 nucleotides: TGTGCCACCAGTGACCCTGGACAGTCTGCAGATACGCAGTATTTT.

This CDR3 is CAGEGLTVNYGYTF. Here the CDR3 DNA reads TGTGCCGGGGAGGGATTGACAGTTAACTATGGCTACACCTTC. This chain connects TRBV30 to TRBJ1-2; perhaps TRBD1 as D (5 bases). Germline CDR1 and CDR2: GTSNPN and SVGIG (reference sequence). The length of the CDR3 is 14 residues. The V end was cut by 8 bases, the J end by 1 base, with 17 bases between.

The chain links TRBV28 to TRBJ1-6; 7 nucleotides line up with TRBD1. Germline CDR1 and CDR2: MDHEN and SYDVKM. The V gene end was trimmed by 4 bases and the J gene end by 9 bases; junction bases not matched to a gene: 6. The CDR3 loop spans 14 amino acids. Here the CDR3 reads CASSSGQSGSPLHF. CDR3 nucleotides: TGTGCCAGCAGTTCGGGACAGTCCGGTTCACCCCTCCACTTT.

The chain recombines TRBV5-5 with TRBJ2-1; D is perhaps TRBD2 (6 bases). V was shortened by 4 bases and J by 2 bases, with 16 bases between the two germline ends. Germline V gene data show CDR1 as SGHKS and CDR2 as YYEKEE (reference sequence). The CDR3 consists of 16 residues. The CDR3, as DNA: TGTGCCAGCAGCCCCACCGGGGGAACTACCTACAATGAGCAGTTCTTC. This encodes CASSPTGGTTYNEQFF.

The V call is TRBV7-2, the J call TRBJ2-2; 8 bases agree with TRBD1. This CDR3 region has 19 residues. CDR1 SGHTA and CDR2 FQGNSA come from the germline V gene. Trimming cost V 1 base and J 6 bases; bases outside gene matches: 16. The CDR3 loop reads CASSLGPRGGDRSSGELFF. Here the CDR3 DNA reads TGTGCCAGCAGCTTAGGACCACGGGGCGGGGACAGGAGCTCCGGGGAGCTGTTTTTT. The full variable domain, in which reference TRBV7-2 and TRBJ2-2 provide the parts outside the CDR3, is GAGVSQSPSNKVTEKGKDVELRCDPISGHTALYWYRQSLGQGLEFLIYFQGNSAPDKSGLPSDRFSAERTGGSVSTLTIQRTQQEDSAVYLCASSLGPRGGDRSSGELFFGEGSRLTVL.

This chain joins TRBV9 and TRBJ1-3; no firm D call. Trimming took 0 bases from V and 0 from J, leaving 7 bases between them. Germline V lookup: CDR1 SGDLS, CDR2 YYNGEE. The length of the CDR3 is 15 residues. In DNA, the CDR3 is TGTGCCAGCAGCGTAGATTCGGGCTCTGGAAACACCATATATTTT. Its translation is CASSVDSGSGNTIYF.

This clone occurred once. The chain employs TRBV27 and TRBJ2-1, with D perhaps TRBD2 (6 bases). Germline lookup yields CDR1 MNHEY and CDR2 SMNVEV (reference sequence). V lost 5 bases to trimming and J lost 5 bases, with 16 bases between them. CDR3 size: 15 residues. The CDR3 bases are TGTGCCAGCAGTGCTACTAAGGGAGGAAACAATGAGCAGTTCTTC. Translated, it gives CASSATKGGNNEQFF.

The gene calls are TRBV6-1 and TRBJ2-1, with TRBD2 identical over 13 bases. V was pared by 1 base and J by 6 bases, with 0 bases of the junction left unmatched. The CDR3 is 15 amino acids. In germline, CDR1 is MNHNS, CDR2 SASEGT. CDR3 in DNA: TGTGCCAGCAGTGAAGGGACTAGCGGGAGCAATGAGCAGTTCTTC. Protein sequence: CASSEGTSGSNEQFF.

The J gene is TRBJ2-1, the V gene TRBV28; the match to TRBD2 covers 7 bases. The CDR3 length is 17 residues. Germline V lookup: CDR1 MDHEN, CDR2 SYDVKM. The V gene end was trimmed by 2 bases and the J gene end by 2 bases; junction bases not matched to a gene: 9. CDR3 sequence (DNA): TGTGCCAGCAGTTTAATAGTCGGGGAGGGCCCCTACAATGAGCAGTTCTTC. Its protein is CASSLIVGEGPYNEQFF.

The CDR3 DNA sequence: TGTGCCAGTAGTATTACAGGGAGCCGAAACACCATATATTTT. Residues: CASSITGSRNTIYF. The genes are TRBV19 and TRBJ1-3; possibly TRBD1 for D (6 bases). Trimming left V 3 bases short and J 5 bases short, with 11 bases between. The CDR3 runs 14 residues. Germline-derived CDR1 and CDR2 are LNHDA and SQIVND (reference sequence).

This clone was counted a single time. This rearrangement joins TRBV9 to TRBJ2-6, with D possibly matching TRBD1 (5 bases). V was trimmed by 0 bases and J by 4 bases, leaving 17 bases between them. Germline V gene lookup returns CDR1 SGDLS and CDR2 YYNGEE. The CDR3 sequence is 18 residues long. Here the CDR3 DNA reads TGTGCCAGCAGCGTAGGGGAAGGGGCCCATGGGGGGGCCAACGTCCTGACTTTC. Encoded protein: CASSVGEGAHGGANVLTF.

The rearrangement joins TRBV7-2 to TRBJ2-3; TRBD2 aligns across 14 bases. The germline CDR1 and CDR2 sequences are SGHTA and FQGNSA. Trimming removed 1 base from V and 5 bases from J; junction bases left unmatched: 5. The CDR3 totals 17 residues. The CDR3 sequence is CASSLGLAGGLEDTQYF. In nucleotides, the CDR3 is TGTGCCAGCAGCTTAGGACTAGCGGGGGGGCTTGAAGATACGCAGTATTTT.

The chain is built from TRBV20-1 and TRBJ2-3; 9 bases map to TRBD2. This CDR3 contains 15 residues. Germline CDR1 DFQATT, CDR2 SNEGSKA (reference sequence). Trimming removed 3 bases from V and 2 bases from J; junction bases left unmatched: 6. The CDR3 protein is CSASVGGGATDTQYF. As DNA, the CDR3 is TGCAGTGCTAGTGTTGGCGGGGGGGCCACAGATACGCAGTATTTT.

The rearrangement uses TRBV6-4 and TRBJ1-2; TRBD1 matches 7 bases. The J segment lost 2 bases and the V segment lost 3 bases, leaving 3 bases of the junction unmatched. Germline V lookup: CDR1 MRHNA, CDR2 SNTAGT. The CDR3 is 14 amino acids. The CDR3 DNA reads as TGTGCCAGCAGTGAGACAGGGACAAACTATGGCTACACCTTC. This sequence encodes CASSETGTNYGYTF.

The CDR3 region has the DNA TGTGCCAGCAGACTAAGCCTCACCGGGGAGCTGTTTTTT. Translated, it gives CASRLSLTGELFF. This chain joins TRBV28 and TRBJ2-2; D is unresolved. The CDR3 sequence is 13 residues long. The germline V and J ends were trimmed by 6 bases and 4 bases, with 9 bases remaining between them. Germline CDR1 is MDHEN and CDR2 is SYDVKM.

The rearrangement uses TRBV13 and TRBJ2-1, with 8 bases matching TRBD2. The V gene's germline CDR1 is PRHDT and CDR2 FYEKMQ (reference sequence). V trimming: 10 bases; J trimming: 6 bases; junction bases outside the gene matches: 11. There are 14 residues in the CDR3. CDR3 sequence (DNA): TGTGCCACATACCGGGGGGGCTCAGTCAATGAGCAGTTCTTC. Protein: CATYRGGSVNEQFF.

The gene calls are TRBV11-3 and TRBJ2-1; 7 bases map to TRBD2. The CDR3 length is 14 residues. Germline V lookup: CDR1 SGHNT, CDR2 YENEEA. The V gene end was trimmed by 2 bases and the J gene end by 3 bases; junction bases not matched to a gene: 1. The CDR3 protein is CASSLTGGYNEQFF. The CDR3, as DNA: TGTGCCAGCAGCTTAACGGGAGGCTACAATGAGCAGTTCTTC.

The J gene is TRBJ1-2, the V gene TRBV5-5; D is unresolved. This CDR3 has 13 amino acids. V was clipped by 0 bases and J by 10 bases, with 13 bases between them. Germline-derived CDR1 and CDR2 are SGHKS and YYEKEE (reference sequence). The DNA for the CDR3 is TGTGCCAGCAGCTTGGTCCAGCCGGGAGCCTACACCTTC. It codes for CASSLVQPGAYTF.

The chain couples TRBV7-2 to TRBJ1-3, with 7 bases lining up with TRBD1. The CDR3 length is 16 residues. Germline V CDR1 and CDR2: SGHTA, FQGNSA. V shed 5 bases, J shed 0 bases, and the junction held 7 bases outside the gene matches. CDR3: CASSPSRGFSGNTIYF. In DNA form, the CDR3 reads TGTGCCAGCAGCCCTTCCAGGGGGTTCTCTGGAAACACCATATATTTT.

V gene TRBV29-1 combines with J gene TRBJ2-3; 11 bases line up with TRBD2. This CDR3 has 14 residues. Germline trimming cut 4 bases from V and 4 bases from J; bases unmatched to any gene: 4. Germline assignment: CDR1 SQVTM and CDR2 ANQGSEA. The DNA for the CDR3 is TGCAGCGTTGGCCTAGCGGGGGGCTCAGATACGCAGTATTTT. Encoded protein: CSVGLAGGSDTQYF.

V and J are TRBV24-1 and TRBJ2-3; TRBD2 might be the D (7 bases). Germline V gene data show CDR1 as KGHDR and CDR2 as SFDVKD. Trimming took 5 bases from V and 2 from J, leaving 10 bases between them. The CDR3 consists of 14 residues. CDR3 residues: CATSGRGATDTQYF. CDR3 sequence (DNA): TGTGCCACCAGTGGTCGGGGGGCCACAGATACGCAGTATTTT.

This rearrangement joins TRBV13 to TRBJ2-1, with TRBD2 identical over 15 bases. V gave up 1 base and J gave up 8 bases; unmatched junction bases: 12. CDR1 is PRHDT, CDR2 FYEKMQ, per germline (reference sequence). This CDR3 comprises 19 residues. In nucleotides, the CDR3 is TGTGCCAGCAGCTTAGAACGGCGGGGGACTAGCGGGAGGCGCGATGAGCAGTTCTTC. Protein sequence: CASSLERRGTSGRRDEQFF.